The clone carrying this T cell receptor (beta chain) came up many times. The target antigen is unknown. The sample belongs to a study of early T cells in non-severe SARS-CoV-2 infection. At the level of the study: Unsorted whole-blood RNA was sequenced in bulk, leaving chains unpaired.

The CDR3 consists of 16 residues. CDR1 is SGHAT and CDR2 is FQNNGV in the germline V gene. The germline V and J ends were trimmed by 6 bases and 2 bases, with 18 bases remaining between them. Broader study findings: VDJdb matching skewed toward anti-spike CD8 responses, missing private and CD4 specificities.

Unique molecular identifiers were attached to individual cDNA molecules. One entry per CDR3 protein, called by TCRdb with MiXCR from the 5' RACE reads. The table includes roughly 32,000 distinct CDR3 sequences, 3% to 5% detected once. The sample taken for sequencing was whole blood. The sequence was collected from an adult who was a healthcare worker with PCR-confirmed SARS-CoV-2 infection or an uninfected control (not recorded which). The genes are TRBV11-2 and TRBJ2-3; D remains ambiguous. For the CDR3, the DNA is TGTGCCAGCAGTCACCCGTTTGGCAGAGCCACAGATACGCAGTATTTT. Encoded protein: CASSHPFGRATDTQYF.